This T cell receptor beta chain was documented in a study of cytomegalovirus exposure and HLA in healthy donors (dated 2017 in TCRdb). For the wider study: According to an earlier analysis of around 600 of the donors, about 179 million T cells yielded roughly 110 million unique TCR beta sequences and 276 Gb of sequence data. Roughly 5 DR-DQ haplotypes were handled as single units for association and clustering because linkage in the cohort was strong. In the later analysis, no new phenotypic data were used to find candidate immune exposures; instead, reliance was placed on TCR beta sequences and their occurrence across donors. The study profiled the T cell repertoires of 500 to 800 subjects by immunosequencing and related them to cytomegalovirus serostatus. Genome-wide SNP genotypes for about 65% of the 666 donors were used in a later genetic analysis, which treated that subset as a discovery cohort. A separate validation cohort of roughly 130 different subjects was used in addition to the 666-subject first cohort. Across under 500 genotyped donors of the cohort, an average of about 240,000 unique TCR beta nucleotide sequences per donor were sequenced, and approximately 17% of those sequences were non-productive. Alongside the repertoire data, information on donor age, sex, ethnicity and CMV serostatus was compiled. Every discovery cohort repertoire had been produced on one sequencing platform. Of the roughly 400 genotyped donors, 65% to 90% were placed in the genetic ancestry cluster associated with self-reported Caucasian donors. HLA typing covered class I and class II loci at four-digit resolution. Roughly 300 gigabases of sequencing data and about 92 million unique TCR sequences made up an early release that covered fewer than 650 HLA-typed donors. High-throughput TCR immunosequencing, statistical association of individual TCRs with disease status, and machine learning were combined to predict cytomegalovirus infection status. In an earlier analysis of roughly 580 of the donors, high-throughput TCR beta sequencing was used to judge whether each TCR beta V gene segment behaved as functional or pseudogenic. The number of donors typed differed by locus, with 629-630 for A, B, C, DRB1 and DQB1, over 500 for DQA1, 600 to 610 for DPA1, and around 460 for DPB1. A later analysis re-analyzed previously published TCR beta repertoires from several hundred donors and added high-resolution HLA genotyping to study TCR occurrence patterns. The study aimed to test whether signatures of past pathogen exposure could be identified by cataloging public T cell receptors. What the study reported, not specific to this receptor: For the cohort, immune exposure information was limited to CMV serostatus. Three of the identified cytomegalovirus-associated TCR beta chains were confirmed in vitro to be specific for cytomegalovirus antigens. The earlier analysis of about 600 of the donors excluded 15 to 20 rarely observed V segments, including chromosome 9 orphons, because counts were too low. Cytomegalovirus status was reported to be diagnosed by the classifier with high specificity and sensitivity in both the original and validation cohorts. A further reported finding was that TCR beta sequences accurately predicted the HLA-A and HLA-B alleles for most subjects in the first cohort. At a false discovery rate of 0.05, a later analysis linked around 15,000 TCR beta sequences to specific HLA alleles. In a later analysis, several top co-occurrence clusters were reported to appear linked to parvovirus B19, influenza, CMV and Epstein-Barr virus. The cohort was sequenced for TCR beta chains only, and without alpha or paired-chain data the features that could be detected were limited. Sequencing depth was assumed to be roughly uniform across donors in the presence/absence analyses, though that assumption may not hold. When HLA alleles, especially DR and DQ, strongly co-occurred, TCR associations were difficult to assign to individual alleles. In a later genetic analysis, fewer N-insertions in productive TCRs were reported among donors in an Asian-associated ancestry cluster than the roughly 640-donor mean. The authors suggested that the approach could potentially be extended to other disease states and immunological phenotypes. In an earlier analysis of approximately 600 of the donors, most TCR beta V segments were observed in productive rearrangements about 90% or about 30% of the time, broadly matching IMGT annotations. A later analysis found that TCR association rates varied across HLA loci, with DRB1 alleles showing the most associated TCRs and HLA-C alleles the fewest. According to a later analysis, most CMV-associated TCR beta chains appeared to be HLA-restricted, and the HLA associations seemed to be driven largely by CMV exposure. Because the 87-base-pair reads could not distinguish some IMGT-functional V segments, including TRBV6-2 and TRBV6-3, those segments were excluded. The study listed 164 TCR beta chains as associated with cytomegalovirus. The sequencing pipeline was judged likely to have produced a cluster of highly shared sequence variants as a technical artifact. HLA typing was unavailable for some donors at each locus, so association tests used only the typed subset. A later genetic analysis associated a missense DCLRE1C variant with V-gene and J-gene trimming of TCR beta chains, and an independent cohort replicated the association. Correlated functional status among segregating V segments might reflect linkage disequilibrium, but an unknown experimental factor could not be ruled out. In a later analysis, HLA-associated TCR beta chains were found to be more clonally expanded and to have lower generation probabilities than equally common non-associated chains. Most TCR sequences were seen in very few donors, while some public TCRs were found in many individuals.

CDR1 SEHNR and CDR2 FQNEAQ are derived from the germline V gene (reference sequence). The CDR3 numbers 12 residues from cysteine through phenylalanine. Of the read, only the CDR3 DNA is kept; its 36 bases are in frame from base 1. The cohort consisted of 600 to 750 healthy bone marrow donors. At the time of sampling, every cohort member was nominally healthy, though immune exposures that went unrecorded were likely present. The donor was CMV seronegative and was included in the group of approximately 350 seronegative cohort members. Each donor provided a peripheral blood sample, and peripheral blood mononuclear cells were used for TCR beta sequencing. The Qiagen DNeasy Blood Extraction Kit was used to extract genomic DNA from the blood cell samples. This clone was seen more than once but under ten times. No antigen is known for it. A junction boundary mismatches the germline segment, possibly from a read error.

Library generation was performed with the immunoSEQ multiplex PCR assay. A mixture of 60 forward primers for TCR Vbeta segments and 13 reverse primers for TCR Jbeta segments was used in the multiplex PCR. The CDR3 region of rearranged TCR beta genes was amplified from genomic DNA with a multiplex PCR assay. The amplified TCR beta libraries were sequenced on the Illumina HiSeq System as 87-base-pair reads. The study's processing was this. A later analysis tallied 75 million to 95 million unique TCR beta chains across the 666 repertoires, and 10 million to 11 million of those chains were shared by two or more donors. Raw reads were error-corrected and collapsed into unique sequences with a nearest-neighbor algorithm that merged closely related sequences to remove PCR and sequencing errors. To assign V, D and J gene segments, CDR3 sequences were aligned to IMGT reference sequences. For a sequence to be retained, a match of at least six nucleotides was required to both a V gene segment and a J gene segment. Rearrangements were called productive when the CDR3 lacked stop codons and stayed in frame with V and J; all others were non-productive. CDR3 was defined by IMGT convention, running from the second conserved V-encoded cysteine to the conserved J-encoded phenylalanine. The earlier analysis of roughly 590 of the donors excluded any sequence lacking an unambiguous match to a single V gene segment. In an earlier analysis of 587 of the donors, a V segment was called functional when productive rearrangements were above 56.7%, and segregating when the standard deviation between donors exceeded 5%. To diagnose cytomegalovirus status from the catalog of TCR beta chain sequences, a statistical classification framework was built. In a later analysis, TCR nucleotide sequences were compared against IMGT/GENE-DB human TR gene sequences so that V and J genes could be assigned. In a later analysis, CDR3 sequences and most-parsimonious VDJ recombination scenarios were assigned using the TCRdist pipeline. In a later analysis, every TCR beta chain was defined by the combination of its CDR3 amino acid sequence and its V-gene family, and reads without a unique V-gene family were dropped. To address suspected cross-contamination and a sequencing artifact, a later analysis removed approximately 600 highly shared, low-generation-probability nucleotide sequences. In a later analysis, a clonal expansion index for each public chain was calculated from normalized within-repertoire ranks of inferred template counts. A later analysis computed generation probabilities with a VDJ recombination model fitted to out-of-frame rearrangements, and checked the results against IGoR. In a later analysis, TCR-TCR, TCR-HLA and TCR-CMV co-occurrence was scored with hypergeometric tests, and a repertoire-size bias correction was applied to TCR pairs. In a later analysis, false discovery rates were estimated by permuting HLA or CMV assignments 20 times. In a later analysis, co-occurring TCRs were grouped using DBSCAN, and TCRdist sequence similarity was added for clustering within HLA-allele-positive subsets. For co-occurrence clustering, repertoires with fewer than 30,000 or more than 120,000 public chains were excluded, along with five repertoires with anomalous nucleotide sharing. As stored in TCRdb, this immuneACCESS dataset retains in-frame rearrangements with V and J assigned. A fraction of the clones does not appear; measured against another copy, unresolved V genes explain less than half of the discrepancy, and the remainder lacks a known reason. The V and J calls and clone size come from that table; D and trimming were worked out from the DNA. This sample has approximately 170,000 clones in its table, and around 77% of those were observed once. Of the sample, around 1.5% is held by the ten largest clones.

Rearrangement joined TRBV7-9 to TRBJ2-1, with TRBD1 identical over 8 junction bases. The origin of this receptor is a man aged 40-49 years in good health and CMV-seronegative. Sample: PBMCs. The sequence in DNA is TGTTCCAGCAGCGGGTCCATGGACAGGGAATTCTTC. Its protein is CSSSGSMDREFF.